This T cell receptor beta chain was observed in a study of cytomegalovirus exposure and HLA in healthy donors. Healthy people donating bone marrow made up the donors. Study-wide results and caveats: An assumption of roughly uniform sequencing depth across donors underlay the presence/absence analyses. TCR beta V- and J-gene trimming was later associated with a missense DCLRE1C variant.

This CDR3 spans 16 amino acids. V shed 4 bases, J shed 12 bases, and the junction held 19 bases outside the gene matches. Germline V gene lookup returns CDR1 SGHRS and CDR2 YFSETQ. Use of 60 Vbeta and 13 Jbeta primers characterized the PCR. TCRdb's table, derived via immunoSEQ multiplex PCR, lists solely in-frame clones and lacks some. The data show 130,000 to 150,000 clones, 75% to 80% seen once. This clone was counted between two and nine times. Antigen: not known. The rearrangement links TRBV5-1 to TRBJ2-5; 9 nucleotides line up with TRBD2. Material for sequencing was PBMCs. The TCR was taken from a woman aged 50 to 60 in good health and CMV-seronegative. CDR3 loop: CASSPVSGLAIGSEYF. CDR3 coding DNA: TGCGCCAGCAGCCCAGTTTCCGGACTAGCGATCGGTTCCGAGTACTTC. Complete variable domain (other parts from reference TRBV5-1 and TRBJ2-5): KAGVTQTPRYLIKTRGQQVTLSCSPISGHRSVSWYQQTPGQGLQFLFEYFSETQRNKGNFPGRFSGRQFSNSRSEMNVSTLELGDSALYLCASSPVSGLAIGSEYFGPGTRLLVL.